What follows are 21 T cell receptor beta chains derived from one specimen sequenced in a study of early T cells in non-severe SARS-CoV-2 infection. TCRdb re-analysed the 5' RACE reads in MiXCR, keeping a single row per CDR3 protein. The sample records some 91,000 distinct CDR3 sequences, about 13% being singletons. Sequencing input: whole blood. Receptors were obtained from an adult who was a healthcare worker with PCR-confirmed SARS-CoV-2 infection or an uninfected control (not recorded which).

J is TRBJ1-1 and V is TRBV12-3 or TRBV12-4, with D possibly being TRBD1 (6 bases). V gave up 6 bases and J gave up 6 bases, with 14 bases separating them. The CDR3 is 13 amino acids. CDR3 residues: CASRTIGQSEAFF. CDR3 nucleotide sequence: TGTGCCAGCAGAACAATTGGACAGTCTGAAGCTTTCTTT.

This clonotype was picked up many times. V gene TRBV4-2 combines with J gene TRBJ2-7; D possibly corresponds to TRBD1 (7 bases). Trimming took 0 bases from V and 5 from J, leaving 11 bases between them. The CDR3 has 14 residues. Per germline, CDR1 LGHNA and CDR2 YNFKEQ. CDR3 sequence (DNA): TGTGCCAGCAGCCAAGAGGTCAGGGGGGACGAGCAGTACTTC. It yields the protein CASSQEVRGDEQYF.

This clonotype was seen a handful of times. The chain recombines TRBV7-2 with TRBJ2-5, with D perhaps TRBD2 (7 bases). The germline CDR1 and CDR2 sequences are SGHTA and FQGNSA. CDR3 size: 13 residues. Trimming took 5 bases from V and 5 from J, leaving 12 bases between them. CDR3 protein: CASSGGARETQYF. CDR3 DNA sequence: TGTGCCAGCAGCGGGGGGGCCCGTGAGACCCAGTACTTC.

This clonotype was counted only a few times. CDR3 DNA sequence: TGTGCCAGCAGTCCATTTGGGGGCGGGACAGATACGCAGTATTTT. It specifies CASSPFGGGTDTQYF. V and J are TRBV28 and TRBJ2-3; TRBD1 is a possible D gene (6 bases). Between the trimmed V and J ends, which lost 5 bases and 3 bases, there was a span of 15 bases. CDR3 length: 15 amino acids. Germline values: CDR1 MDHEN, CDR2 SYDVKM. Together with reference TRBV28 and TRBJ2-3, the CDR3 gives the full variable domain: DVKVTQSSRYLVKRTGEKVFLECVQDMDHENMFWYRQDPGLGLRLIYFSYDVKMKEKGDIPEGYSVSREKKERFSLILESASTNQTSMYLCASSPFGGGTDTQYFGPGTRLTVL.

The gene calls are TRBV7-6 and TRBJ2-5; D remains ambiguous. V lost 2 bases, J lost 2 bases, and 9 bases lay in between. Germline V gene sequence: CDR1 SGHVS, CDR2 FNYEAQ. The CDR3 is 14 amino acids. CDR3 sequence: CASSLMAEQETQYF. The CDR3 DNA follows: TGTGCCAGCAGCTTAATGGCGGAGCAAGAGACCCAGTACTTC.

This sequence joins TRBV29-1 and TRBJ2-7; D not certain. CDR1 is SQVTM, CDR2 ANQGSEA, per germline. Trimming took off 6 bases at V and 2 bases at J, with 8 bases between the two ends. This CDR3 is 11 amino acids long. CDR3 sequence reads: CSVTETYEQYF. The CDR3, as DNA: TGCAGCGTAACAGAAACCTACGAGCAGTACTTC.

This clonotype was found a few times. The chain recombines TRBV18 with TRBJ2-4, with 7 bases matching TRBD1. Germline V gene sequence: CDR1 KGHSH, CDR2 LQKENI. The CDR3 length is 16 residues. Unmatched junction bases numbered 13, after V lost 4 bases and J lost 7 bases. The CDR3 region has the DNA TGTGCCAGCTCACTTGTACCGGGACAGTCGGGGAACATTCAGTACTTC. This gives the protein CASSLVPGQSGNIQYF.

The rearrangement uses TRBV9 and TRBJ2-7; 8 positions match TRBD2. Germline V gene lookup returns CDR1 SGDLS and CDR2 YYNGEE. CDR3 length: 15 amino acids. V lost 4 bases to trimming and J lost 2 bases; unmatched junction nucleotides: 8. The CDR3 DNA reads TGTGCCAGCAGCTCGCAAGCGGGGGCGACCTACGAGCAGTACTTC. Amino acids: CASSSQAGATYEQYF.

The sample holds many counts of this clonotype. The chain recombines TRBV4-2 with TRBJ2-7, with TRBD2 matching over 7 bases. The CDR3 covers 14 residues. Germline loops: CDR1 LGHNA, CDR2 YNFKEQ. Germline trimming cut 0 bases from V and 2 bases from J; bases unmatched to any gene: 1. CDR3 loop: CASSQDRGAYEQYF. In nucleotides, the CDR3 is TGTGCCAGCAGCCAAGATCGGGGGGCCTACGAGCAGTACTTC.

The chain employs TRBV21-1 and TRBJ2-6; TRBD1 was called by the table and not checked on the DNA. TRBV21-1 is designated a pseudogene. The CDR3 runs 20 residues. For the CDR3, the DNA is TGTGCCAGCAGCTCCCGGAAGGGGGGGAAAATGATCTCTGGGGCCAACGTCCTGACTTTC. It specifies CASSSRKGGKMISGANVLTF.

This rearrangement joins TRBV28 to TRBJ2-3, with D perhaps matching TRBD1 or TRBD2 (6 bases each). Trimming removed 6 bases from V and 0 bases from J, with 25 bases in between. The germline V gene has CDR1 MDHEN and CDR2 SYDVKM. The CDR3 has 19 residues. CDR3 sequence (DNA): TGTGCCAGCAGGTCCCTTGGGGGCGGGACCCTTACTAGCACAGATACGCAGTATTTT. It encodes CASRSLGGGTLTSTDTQYF.

This chain connects TRBV6-1 to TRBJ2-7, with TRBD2 identical over 14 bases. Trimming removed 4 bases from V and 4 bases from J; junction bases left unmatched: 12. The CDR3 is 18 amino acids. Per germline, CDR1 MNHNS and CDR2 SASEGT. CDR3 in amino acids: CASSVKTSGGANSYEQYF. As DNA, the CDR3 is TGTGCCAGCAGTGTTAAGACTAGCGGGGGGGCCAATTCTTACGAGCAGTACTTC.

This clonotype was seen repeatedly, ten times or more. The chain recombines TRBV11-2 with TRBJ2-7; D remains unclear. Trimming removed 1 base from V and 3 bases from J, with 7 bases in between. Germline CDR1 is SGHAT and CDR2 is FQNNGV. CDR3 size: 13 residues. DNA of the CDR3: TGTGCCAGCAGCTTAGGTCTCTTCTACGAGCAGTACTTC. Residues: CASSLGLFYEQYF. Using reference TRBV11-2 and TRBJ2-7 for the parts outside the CDR3, the full variable domain is EAGVAQSPRYKIIEKRQSVAFWCNPISGHATLYWYQQILGQGPKLLIQFQNNGVVDDSQLPKDRFSAERLKGVDSTLKIQPAKLEDSAVYLCASSLGLFYEQYFGPGTRLTVT.

This clonotype was seen a few times. This chain links TRBV6-6 with TRBJ2-7; 8 bases line up with TRBD2. J gave up 4 bases and V 6 bases, and 5 bases lay outside the gene matches. This CDR3 is 13 amino acids long. The germline V gene encodes CDR1 MNHNY and CDR2 SVGAGI (reference sequence). This chain's CDR3 is CASSGSGVYEQYF. In DNA, the CDR3 is TGTGCCAGCAGCGGTAGCGGGGTGTACGAGCAGTACTTC.

This clonotype showed up just once. This sequence joins TRBV5-5 and TRBJ2-5; D remains unclear. The ends were cut back, 1 base at V and 2 bases at J, with 9 bases in the middle. Germline values: CDR1 SGHKS, CDR2 YYEKEE (reference sequence). The CDR3 spans 14 residues. The CDR3 bases are TGTGCCAGCAGCTTGTGGGTCCAACAAGAGACCCAGTACTTC. Protein product: CASSLWVQQETQYF.

On this clonotype itself: A read error is possible here, since a much larger clone lies one base away. This chain connects TRBV27 to TRBJ1-2; the D gene is possibly TRBD1 (6 bases). Between the trimmed V and J ends, which lost 4 bases and 2 bases, there was a span of 14 bases. CDR3 length: 15 amino acids. Per germline, CDR1 MNHEY and CDR2 SMNVEV (reference sequence). DNA for the CDR3: TGTGCCAGCAGTTACGGAACCACAGGGAACTATGGCTACACCTTC. As protein: CASSYGTTGNYGYTF.

This clonotype was recorded at least ten times. This sequence joins TRBV20-1 and TRBJ2-1; D gene uncertain. Germline assignment: CDR1 DFQATT and CDR2 SNEGSKA (reference sequence). The CDR3 runs to 13 residues. V was cut by 1 base and J by 6 bases, with 10 bases left in between. The CDR3 here is CSARVTPGNEQFF. The DNA of the CDR3 is TGCAGTGCTAGAGTGACCCCAGGCAATGAGCAGTTCTTC.

This clonotype was counted ten times or more. The chain uses TRBV20-1 and TRBJ1-6; 8 nucleotides match TRBD1. J lost 3 bases, V lost 1 base, and 8 bases had no gene match. Looked up from germline, CDR1 is DFQATT and CDR2 is SNEGSKA (reference sequence). The CDR3 covers 17 residues. The CDR3 loop reads CSARGARGHVYNSPLHF. CDR3 DNA: TGCAGTGCTAGAGGGGCCAGGGGGCATGTCTATAATTCACCCCTCCACTTT.

This sequence joins TRBV7-8 and TRBJ2-1; perhaps TRBD2 as D (5 bases). CDR3 size: 16 residues. Germline V gene sequence: CDR1 SGHVS, CDR2 FQNEAQ. The V end was cut by 1 base, the J end by 0 bases, with 10 bases between. CDR3 sequence (DNA): TGTGCCAGCAGCTTAGTGGCGGGCAACTCCTACAATGAGCAGTTCTTC. The encoded protein is CASSLVAGNSYNEQFF.

This clonotype was recorded a few times. The chain uses TRBV14 and TRBJ2-3, with 9 bases fitting TRBD2. V trimming: 1 base; J trimming: 4 bases; junction bases outside the gene matches: 6. The germline V gene encodes CDR1 SGHDN and CDR2 FVKESK. The CDR3 is 16 amino acids. The CDR3 reads CASSQGGTSMADTQYF. In DNA, the CDR3 is TGTGCCAGCAGCCAAGGCGGGACTAGCATGGCAGATACGCAGTATTTT.

The J gene is TRBJ2-7, the V gene TRBV3-1; D call uncertain. CDR3 length equals 11 residues. CDR1 LGHDT and CDR2 YNNKEL come from the germline V gene (reference sequence). V gave up 0 bases and J gave up 5 bases, with 2 bases separating them. In DNA, the CDR3 is TGTGCCAGCAGCCAAGAAGACGAGCAGTACTTC. Translating it yields CASSQEDEQYF.